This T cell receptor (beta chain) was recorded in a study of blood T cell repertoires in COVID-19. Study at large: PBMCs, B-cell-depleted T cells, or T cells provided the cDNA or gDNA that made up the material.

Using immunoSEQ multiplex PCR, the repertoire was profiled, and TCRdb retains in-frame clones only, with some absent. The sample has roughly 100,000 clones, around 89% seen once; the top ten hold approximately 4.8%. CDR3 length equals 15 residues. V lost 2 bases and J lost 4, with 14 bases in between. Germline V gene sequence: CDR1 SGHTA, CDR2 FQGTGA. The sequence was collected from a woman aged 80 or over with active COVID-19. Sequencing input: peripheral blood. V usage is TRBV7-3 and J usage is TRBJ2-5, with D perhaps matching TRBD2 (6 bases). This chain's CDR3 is CASSLGGGTGETQYF. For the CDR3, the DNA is TGTGCCAGCAGCTTAGGTGGGGGGACGGGAGAGACCCAGTACTTC.